This T cell receptor (beta chain) was found in a study of blood T cell repertoires in COVID-19 (dated by TCRdb to 2019 to 2021). About the study as a whole: Samples from collaborators originated in the United States, Italy and Spain and spanned both the acute and convalescent phases of COVID-19. The prospective study material was composed of cDNA or gDNA derived from T cells, B-cell-depleted T cells, or PBMCs. The dataset comprised deeply sampled blood TCRbeta repertoires from subjects exposed to, actively infected with, or recovered from COVID-19. The repertoires were released in a freely available public database meant as a resource for research on the immune response to SARS-CoV-2. Samples came from the ongoing ImmuneRACE study (first 160 participants) plus 1,254 subjects from 6 global collaborators. Sample metadata almost always included a de-identified subject ID, COVID-19 status, age in years and sex. Where available, HLA class I and class II types were obtained from metadata supplied by the sample provider rather than from assay-based typing.

Points the paper makes about the study in general: The amount of clinical and demographic metadata varied by source and participant and was provided uncurated.

A remark on this clone: Its antigen is still unknown. The input lacks base qualities; no much larger clone sits a single base away.

The immunoSEQ Assay, a bias-controlled multiplex PCR, was used to amplify TCRbeta CDR3 regions from genomic DNA. In the original analysis: The number of nucleated cells in each sample was estimated from the amplification of reference gene primers within the assay. To quantify the absolute abundance of each unique TCRbeta CDR3 rearrangement, sequence reads were collapsed and filtered. For each sample, productive Simpson clonality was calculated as the square root of Simpson's diversity index across productive rearrangements. Imported from immuneACCESS, the table was reduced by TCRdb to in-frame sequences with V and J called. These copies leave out some clones; in studies compared against another copy, an unresolved V gene accounts for under half, and the cause of the remainder is not known. Clone size and V and J calls were adopted from that table, with D and trimming inferred from the DNA. The sample records about 120,000 clones, around nine tenths of which are singletons. The ten top clones hold roughly 2.2% of the sample.

Collaborating institutions collected whole blood in K2EDTA tubes following their own protocols. For TCRbeta analysis, collaborator samples were shipped as frozen whole blood, as isolated PBMCs, or as DNA extracted from either sample type. The CDR3 goes from the cysteine to the phenylalanine over 16 residues. This entry keeps only the CDR3 DNA: 48 bases, framed from base 1. CDR1 and CDR2 (SGHRS, YFSETQ) derive from the germline V gene. The germline V end is reduced by 3 bases and the J end by 0 bases; junction bases left unmatched: 8. The receptor chain draws on TRBV5-1 and TRBJ1-1, with 7 central nucleotides matching TRBD1. The source material was peripheral blood. The sequence was obtained from a woman aged 50 to 65 with acute or convalescent COVID-19. The DNA reads TGCGCCAGCAGCTCGGGATTTACAGGGGTGAACACTGAAGCTTTCTTT. This yields the protein CASSSGFTGVNTEAFF.